Listed here is a single T cell receptor (beta chain). TCRdb independently ran MiXCR on the PCR reads; one entry per CDR3 protein. The table shows roughly 20,000 distinct CDR3 sequences, with roughly 56% occurring only once. These data originate in a study of CD4 and CD8 cells across lung adenocarcinoma regions. CDR3 length equals 14 residues. Germline CDR1 is MNHNS and CDR2 is SASEGT. Samples came from patients with localized non-small cell lung adenocarcinoma. This receptor was obtained from a female donor with lung adenocarcinoma. The CD4 and CD8 labels of this study may be unreliable. The J gene is TRBJ2-2, the V gene TRBV6-1; 8 bases match TRBD1. The J call could be wrong; TRBJ2-3 is a better fit for the DNA end. Sequenced: CD8+ T cells from the center of a lung tumor. The CDR3 here is CASRDRANTGEQYF. For the CDR3, the DNA is TGTGCCAGCAGGGACAGGGCGAACACAGGGGAGCAGTATTTT.